Presented here are 20 T cell receptor beta chains from one specimen sequenced in a study of cytomegalovirus exposure and HLA in healthy donors. Use of 60 Vbeta and 13 Jbeta primers characterized the PCR. The method was immunoSEQ multiplex PCR; TCRdb's version includes in-frame clones alone and lacks a portion of them. The sample holds around 180,000 clones, roughly 84% seen once. Sequencing used PBMCs. The origin of the receptors is a girl in the first two years of life in good health and CMV-seronegative.

V is TRBV10-1 and J is TRBJ2-1; a possible D gene is TRBD2 (6 bases). The germline V and J ends were trimmed by 5 bases and 0 bases, with 11 bases remaining between them. CDR1 is WNHNN, CDR2 SYGVQD, per germline (reference sequence). CDR3 length: 15 amino acids. CDR3 residues: CASSSSGDSYNEQFF. The CDR3 DNA sequence: TGCGCCAGCAGTTCCTCGGGGGACTCCTACAATGAGCAGTTCTTC.

This chain uses TRBV9 with TRBJ2-1; D is perhaps TRBD2 (5 bases). Trimming pared 4 bases from V and 7 bases from J, leaving 21 bases between. Germline CDR1 reads SGDLS; CDR2 reads YYNGEE. This CDR3 has 16 residues. CDR3 DNA sequence: TGTGCCAGCAGCCCCCGGACGGGATTCGGAATGAATGAGCAGTTCTTC. This translates into CASSPRTGFGMNEQFF.

The gene calls are TRBV27 and TRBJ1-6; 9 positions match TRBD1. Germline trimming cut 2 bases from V and 6 bases from J; bases unmatched to any gene: 17. Looked up from germline, CDR1 is MNHEY and CDR2 is SMNVEV (reference sequence). This CDR3 is built from 20 residues. CDR3 amino acids: CASSLRNVGQGEVSNSPLHF. For the CDR3, the DNA is TGTGCCAGCAGTTTAAGGAACGTGGGACAGGGAGAAGTGAGTAATTCACCCCTCCACTTT.

Remarks on this clone: A junction boundary mismatches the germline segment, possibly from a read error. The chain recombines TRBV7-7 with TRBJ2-5; a possible D gene is TRBD2 (6 bases). The germline CDR1 and CDR2 sequences are SSHAT and FNYEAQ (reference sequence). The CDR3 length is 13 residues. CDR3 protein: CASSFWGEQTQYF. CDR3 coding DNA: TGTGCTAGCAGCTTTTGGGGGGAGCAGACCCAGTACTTC.

As concerns this clone: Other DNA sequences from this sample encode an identical CDR3 as well. The gene calls are TRBV29-1 and TRBJ1-2; D may be TRBD1 (5 bases). Germline loops: CDR1 SQVTM, CDR2 ANQGSEA. The CDR3 runs 11 residues. Trimming stripped 3 bases from V and 8 bases from J, with 10 bases between. CDR3 nucleotide sequence: TGCAGCGTTGACAGGGAGGGCGGCTACACCTTC. Protein sequence: CSVDREGGYTF.

The chain carries TRBV6-1 and TRBJ1-1; 7 nucleotides agree with TRBD1. The length of the CDR3 is 17 residues. The trim removed 4 bases at V and 0 bases at J, leaving 11 bases unmatched. The germline CDR1 and CDR2 sequences are MNHNS and SASEGT. The CDR3 protein is CASSGTGTDDMNTEAFF. CDR3 in DNA: TGTGCCAGCAGTGGTACCGGGACAGACGATATGAACACTGAAGCTTTCTTT.

The chain recombines TRBV5-6 with TRBJ1-1; D possibly corresponds to TRBD1 (6 bases). Germline V gene lookup returns CDR1 SGHDT and CDR2 YYEEEE. The length of the CDR3 is 13 residues. Trimming took 0 bases from V and 5 from J, leaving 8 bases between them. The CDR3 spells CASSLAGATEAFF. CDR3 DNA: TGTGCCAGCAGCTTGGCAGGGGCTACTGAAGCTTTCTTT.

The genes are TRBV7-2 and TRBJ2-3; possibly TRBD2 for D (6 bases). The CDR3 runs to 19 residues. Trimming took 1 base from V and 0 from J, leaving 20 bases between them. Germline CDR1 and CDR2: SGHTA and FQGNSA. The CDR3 DNA is TGTGCCAGCAGCTTAGATCTTGGGGGGAATCCCGCTAGCACAGATACGCAGTATTTT. It codes for CASSLDLGGNPASTDTQYF.

V is TRBV7-7 and J is TRBJ2-7; a possible D gene is TRBD1 (5 bases). The V end was cut by 0 bases, the J end by 6 bases, with 9 bases between. Germline CDR1 SSHAT, CDR2 FNYEAQ (reference sequence). The CDR3 is 13 amino acids. CDR3 bases: TGTGCCAGCAGCTTAGCGCTAGGGGCCGAGCAGTACTTC. Encoded protein: CASSLALGAEQYF.

The chain employs TRBV7-2 and TRBJ2-5, with D unclear. This CDR3 is 13 amino acids long. CDR1 SGHTA and CDR2 FQGNSA come from the germline V gene. Trimming took 5 bases from V and 5 from J, leaving 12 bases between them. The CDR3: CASSPFLAETQYF. The CDR3 region has the DNA TGTGCCAGCAGCCCATTCCTCGCGGAGACCCAGTACTTC.

This clone turned up a few times. The chain carries TRBV6-1 and TRBJ2-3; D gene unclear. V was cut by 3 bases and J by 5 bases, with 12 bases left in between. The CDR3 is 14 residues long. The germline gives CDR1 MNHNS, CDR2 SASEGT. The CDR3 DNA sequence: TGTGCCAGCAGTGACCGACTCTTCTTAGATACGCAGTATTTT. Translated: CASSDRLFLDTQYF.

This clone has just one count. This chain connects TRBV27 to TRBJ2-7, with 7 bases lining up with TRBD2. V gave up 6 bases and J gave up 6 bases; unmatched junction bases: 17. Germline CDR1 reads MNHEY; CDR2 reads SMNVEV (reference sequence). There are 16 residues in the CDR3. CDR3 amino acids: CASSPIPPGGGGEQYF. The CDR3 DNA sequence: TGTGCCAGCAGCCCCATCCCCCCGGGAGGAGGTGGCGAGCAGTACTTC.

The chain combines TRBV4-1 with TRBJ2-7; D possibly corresponds to TRBD2 (6 bases). This CDR3 has 16 amino acids. Trimming took 0 bases from V and 1 from J, leaving 13 bases between them. Germline CDR1 is MGHRA and CDR2 is YSYEKL. The DNA for the CDR3 is TGCGCCAGCAGCCAAGAGCAGGGAGGCCAGTCCTACGAGCAGTACTTC. This translates into CASSQEQGGQSYEQYF.

CDR3 sequence: CSVGLMGQYYEQYF. DNA for the CDR3: TGCAGCGTGGGCCTAATGGGACAGTACTACGAGCAGTACTTC. The chain combines TRBV29-1 with TRBJ2-7, with 7 bases that match TRBD1. Looked up from germline, CDR1 is SQVTM and CDR2 is ANQGSEA. The J segment lost 3 bases and the V segment lost 6 bases, leaving 11 bases of the junction unmatched. CDR3 length: 14 residues.

This chain connects TRBV9 to TRBJ2-1; D is unresolved. This CDR3 region has 15 residues. In germline, CDR1 is SGDLS, CDR2 YYNGEE. V shed 7 bases and J shed 0 bases, with 14 bases lying between them. The DNA of the CDR3 is TGTGCCAGCCCCCACGCCCTACTCTCCTACAATGAGCAGTTCTTC. This sequence encodes CASPHALLSYNEQFF.

V gene TRBV9 combines with J gene TRBJ2-5, with 10 bases lining up with TRBD1. Germline-derived CDR1 and CDR2 are SGDLS and YYNGEE. J gave up 4 bases and V 6 bases, and 6 bases lay outside the gene matches. The CDR3 has 14 amino acids. CDR3 sequence reads: CASTGGTGVETQYF. The CDR3 region has the DNA TGTGCCAGCACCGGGGGGACAGGGGTAGAGACCCAGTACTTC. Using reference TRBV9 and TRBJ2-5 for the parts outside the CDR3, the full variable domain is DSGVTQTPKHLITATGQRVTLRCSPRSGDLSVYWYQQSLDQGLQFLIQYYNGEERAKGNILERFSAQQFPDLHSELNLSSLELGDSALYFCASTGGTGVETQYFGPGTRLLVL.

The chain carries TRBV9 and TRBJ2-4; 8 bases align to TRBD2. This CDR3 spans 15 amino acids. In germline, CDR1 is SGDLS, CDR2 YYNGEE. With V trimmed by 0 bases and J by 5 bases, 4 bases remained unmatched. The CDR3 DNA reads as TGTGCCAGCAGCGTAGCTCCACTAGCGGAAAACATTCAGTACTTC. It yields the protein CASSVAPLAENIQYF.

The chain recombines TRBV30 with TRBJ2-1, with TRBD2 as a possible D gene (6 bases). This CDR3 has 12 residues. CDR1 is GTSNPN, CDR2 SVGIG, per germline (reference sequence). V was shortened by 0 bases and J by 14 bases, with 14 bases between the two germline ends. The CDR3 nucleotides are TGTGCCTGGAGTGTCAACCCAACGGGAGAGTTCTTC. Translated: CAWSVNPTGEFF.

The genes are TRBV19 and TRBJ2-7; weak D call: TRBD2 (5 bases). V was pared by 5 bases and J by 2 bases, with 19 bases between. The CDR3 loop spans 16 amino acids. In germline, CDR1 is LNHDA, CDR2 SQIVND (reference sequence). As DNA, the CDR3 is TGTGCCAGTAGTGCTCTCTTGGAGGACTCCGCCTACGAGCAGTACTTC. It translates to CASSALLEDSAYEQYF.

The chain is built from TRBV5-5 and TRBJ1-1; 7 bases are shared with TRBD1. V was clipped by 4 bases and J by 4 bases; unmatched bases: 10. Per germline, CDR1 SGHKS and CDR2 YYEKEE (reference sequence). The CDR3 is 15 residues long. DNA for the CDR3: TGTGCCAGCAGCCCCCTTACGACAGGGCCCACTGAAGCTTTCTTT. Its translation: CASSPLTTGPTEAFF. The variable domain in full, with the rest retrieved from reference TRBV5-5 and TRBJ1-1, is DAGVTQSPTHLIKTRGQQVTLRCSPISGHKSVSWYQQVLGQGPQFIFQYYEKEERGRGNFPDRFSARQFPNYSSELNVNALLLGDSALYLCASSPLTTGPTEAFFGQGTRLTVV.